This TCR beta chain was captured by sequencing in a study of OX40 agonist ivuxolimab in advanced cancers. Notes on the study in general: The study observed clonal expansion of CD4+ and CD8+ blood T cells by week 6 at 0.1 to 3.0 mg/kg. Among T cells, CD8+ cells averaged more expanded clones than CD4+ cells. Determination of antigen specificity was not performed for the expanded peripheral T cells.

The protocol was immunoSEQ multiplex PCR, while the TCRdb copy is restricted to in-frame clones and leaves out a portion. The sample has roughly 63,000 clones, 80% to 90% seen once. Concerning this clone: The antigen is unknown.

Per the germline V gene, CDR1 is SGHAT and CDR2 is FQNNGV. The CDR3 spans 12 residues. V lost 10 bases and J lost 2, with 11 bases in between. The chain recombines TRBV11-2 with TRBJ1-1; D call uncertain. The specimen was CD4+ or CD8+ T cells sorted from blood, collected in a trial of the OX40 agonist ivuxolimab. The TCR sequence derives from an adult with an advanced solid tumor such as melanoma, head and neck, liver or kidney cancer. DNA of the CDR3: TGTGCCACCACCGACGGCAACACTGAAGCTTTCTTT. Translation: CATTDGNTEAFF.